These T cell receptor beta chains were read from a single sample in a study of T cells in tuberculosis. The repertoire was sequenced with immunoSEQ multiplex PCR; TCRdb's copy has only in-frame clones and lacks some. The table has about 30,000 clones, 75% to 95% seen once; the top ten hold less than 3%. This material consisted of PBMCs, taken at tuberculosis diagnosis. The receptors shown here come from an adult with tuberculosis. The CDR3 runs from the conserved cysteine through the conserved F or W. A D gene is named only where the DNA matches it firmly. Clone size, where shown, is once, few, many, or a class for clones that have expanded.

TGTGCCAGCAGCCCCCAAACGTGGATGACAAAGTACCACACTGAAGCTTTCTTT CASSPQTWMTKYHTEAFF TRBV5-5 . TRBJ1-1 .
TGTGCCACTCAGACGGCTGGAGGGTCTGGAAACACCATATATTTT CATQTAGGSGNTIYF TRBV11-2 . TRBJ1-3 .
TGTGCCAGCTCACCATTTCAGGGGACAGATACGCAGTATTTT CASSPFQGTDTQYF TRBV18 . TRBJ2-3 .
TGTGCCAGCAGCCCCCGGGACAGGGTTGGCTATGGCTACACCTTC CASSPRDRVGYGYTF TRBV9 TRBD1 TRBJ1-2 .
TGTGCCAGCAGTTACGGGGGGGAAGCTTTCTTT CASSYGGEAFF TRBV6-5 . TRBJ1-1 .
TGTGCCAGCAGCTTGTTTTCCGGGACTAGCAATTACAATGAGCAGTTCTTC CASSLFSGTSNYNEQFF TRBV11-2 TRBD2 TRBJ2-1 .
TGTGCCAGCAGCTTGTCATTGGCTGCCTCCTACAATGAGCAGTTCTTC CASSLSLAASYNEQFF TRBV5-4 . TRBJ2-1 .
TGCGCCAGCAGCTCTCAGGGGGCGTCGGCTAATGAAAAACTGTTTTTT CASSSQGASANEKLFF TRBV5-1 TRBD1 TRBJ1-4 .
TGCAGTGCTAGACGGGATAATGGCTACACCTTC CSARRDNGYTF TRBV20-1 . TRBJ1-2 .
TGTGCCAGCGCCTACCGCGAGCAGTACTTC CASAYREQYF TRBV2 . TRBJ2-7 .
TGTGCCAGCAGTTACGTGGGACAGGGTCTGGACGAGCAGTACTTC CASSYVGQGLDEQYF TRBV6-5 TRBD1 TRBJ2-7 once